One and the same sample provided the 32 T cell receptor beta chains below, sequenced in a study of T cell repertoires in cytomegalovirus infection. Their antigens remain unidentified. TCRdb reprocessed the reads with MiXCR, giving one entry per CDR3 protein. The sample carries roughly 920,000 distinct CDR3 sequences, 31% recorded once. Sequencing was performed on cultured CD8+ T cells from PBMCs, taken from culture after CMV antigen stimulation. The receptors were sampled from a human donor in good health (CMV status not recorded). Some clones in this sample may be carry-over from other donors' samples.

In its sample, this clonotype was seen many times. The rearrangement joins TRBV7-2 to TRBJ1-4; D remains ambiguous. Trimming stripped 1 base from V and 4 bases from J, with 7 bases between. Germline CDR1 and CDR2: SGHTA and FQGNSA. CDR3 size: 14 residues. CDR3 sequence (DNA): TGTGCCAGCAGCTTAGGACGGTTTAATGAAAAACTGTTTTTT. Translated: CASSLGRFNEKLFF.

The chain has TRBV27 and TRBJ2-1, with a possible D match to TRBD2 (5 bases). The CDR3 spans 13 residues. The germline V and J ends were trimmed by 0 bases and 9 bases, with 9 bases remaining between them. CDR1 and CDR2 (germline): MNHEY, SMNVEV (reference sequence). CDR3 sequence: CASSLSRASEQFF. In DNA, the CDR3 is TGTGCCAGCAGTTTATCGAGGGCATCTGAGCAGTTCTTC.

J is TRBJ1-2 and V is TRBV20-1; TRBD1 matches at 7 bases. The CDR3 length is 13 residues. Germline lookup yields CDR1 DFQATT and CDR2 SNEGSKA (reference sequence). V shed 7 bases, J shed 3 bases, and the junction held 8 bases outside the gene matches. The chain's CDR3 is CSVPTGRDYGYTF. The CDR3 bases are TGCAGTGTTCCGACAGGGAGGGACTATGGCTACACCTTC.

The chain links TRBV5-1 to TRBJ2-7; 8 bases are a match to TRBD1. The CDR3 loop spans 15 amino acids. Germline V gene sequence: CDR1 SGHRS, CDR2 YFSETQ. After removal of 4 bases from V and 3 bases from J, the junction contained 9 bases not matched to a gene. CDR3 DNA sequence: TGCGCCAGCAGCGGTGAGAGGGACAGGCACTACGAGCAGTACTTC. This encodes CASSGERDRHYEQYF.

The rearrangement joins TRBV19 to TRBJ2-1; 8 positions match TRBD1. The trim removed 1 base at V and 12 bases at J, leaving 11 bases unmatched. The CDR3 consists of 15 residues. Germline values: CDR1 LNHDA, CDR2 SQIVND (reference sequence). DNA of the CDR3: TGTGCCAGTAGTATAGTCGGGACAGGTCCTCTTGTGCAGTTCTTC. Amino acid sequence: CASSIVGTGPLVQFF.

This clonotype was picked up many times. V usage is TRBV7-6 and J usage is TRBJ1-1; D gene uncertain. The CDR3 extends over 14 amino acids. V lost 0 bases and J 8 bases, leaving 13 bases between the germline ends. CDR1 is SGHVS and CDR2 is FNYEAQ in the germline V gene. The CDR3 coding sequence is TGTGCCAGCAGCTTAGCGAGTGGGCAGAAGGAAGCTTTCTTT. It codes for CASSLASGQKEAFF.

The gene calls are TRBV9 and TRBJ1-2; D remains ambiguous. V was shortened by 4 bases and J by 6 bases, with 10 bases between the two germline ends. CDR1 is SGDLS, CDR2 YYNGEE, per germline. This CDR3 contains 12 residues. The CDR3 DNA is TGTGCCAGCAGCACCCGGGGAGATGGCTACACCTTC. It specifies CASSTRGDGYTF.

The chain couples TRBV6-6 to TRBJ1-5, with D perhaps matching TRBD1 (5 bases). Germline CDR1 and CDR2: MNHNY and SVGAGI (reference sequence). The V end lost 7 bases, the J end lost 4 bases, and 11 bases lay between the germline ends. There are 13 residues in the CDR3. The CDR3 reads CASIDSLNQPQHF. CDR3 nucleotides: TGTGCCAGCATCGACAGTCTTAATCAGCCCCAGCATTTT.

The rearrangement links TRBV29-1 to TRBJ2-1; TRBD2 matches 9 bases. The CDR3 runs 17 residues. Trimming cost V 2 bases and J 7 bases; bases outside gene matches: 15. Germline V CDR1 and CDR2: SQVTM, ANQGSEA. CDR3 DNA: TGCAGCGTTGAAATCTGGTCGGCGCGGGGGGGGGTTAATGAGCAGTTCTTC. Translation gives CSVEIWSARGGVNEQFF.

The rearrangement uses TRBV24-1 and TRBJ2-1; the D gene is possibly TRBD1 (6 bases). Trimming took 3 bases from V and 7 from J, leaving 12 bases between them. Germline lookup yields CDR1 KGHDR and CDR2 SFDVKD. The CDR3 consists of 14 residues. The CDR3 sequence: CATSDAGTRNEQFF. CDR3 bases: TGTGCCACCAGTGATGCCGGGACAAGAAATGAGCAGTTCTTC.

The chain uses TRBV5-5 and TRBJ1-2; D possibly corresponds to TRBD1 (5 bases). The CDR3 spans 14 residues. Trimming removed 7 bases from V and 10 bases from J, with 23 bases in between. Germline-derived CDR1 and CDR2 are SGHKS and YYEKEE (reference sequence). The CDR3 protein is CASSKWTITIVYTF. CDR3 in DNA: TGTGCCAGCTCGAAATGGACAATCACCATTGTCTACACCTTC.

Many counts were recorded for this clonotype. The J gene is TRBJ2-5, the V gene TRBV6-5; D is unresolved. V was pared by 3 bases and J by 1 base, with 6 bases between. CDR3 length: 13 residues. The V gene's germline CDR1 is MNHEY and CDR2 SVGAGI. The CDR3 spells CASSYNSQETQYF. In DNA form, the CDR3 reads TGTGCCAGCAGTTATAACAGCCAAGAGACCCAGTACTTC.

The rearrangement uses TRBV6-5 and TRBJ2-1, with TRBD2 as a possible D gene (5 bases). Per germline, CDR1 MNHEY and CDR2 SVGAGI. The length of the CDR3 is 15 residues. V dropped 5 bases and J dropped 2 bases, with 13 bases sitting between them. The CDR3 protein is CASSPRRRTYNEQFF. The DNA of the CDR3 is TGTGCCAGCAGTCCCCGGAGGCGCACCTACAATGAGCAGTTCTTC.

This chain connects TRBV9 to TRBJ2-3; D uncertain. The ends were cut back, 3 bases at V and 4 bases at J, with 15 bases in the middle. The length of the CDR3 is 15 residues. CDR1 is SGDLS and CDR2 is YYNGEE in the germline V gene. CDR3 nucleotides: TGTGCCAGCAGCGCTTACAGTAGAAGTGCAGATACGCAGTATTTT. This encodes CASSAYSRSADTQYF.

The gene calls are TRBV7-9 and TRBJ2-1; D possibly corresponds to TRBD1 (7 bases). The CDR3 extends over 15 amino acids. Between the trimmed V and J ends, which lost 5 bases and 4 bases, there was a span of 15 bases. In germline, CDR1 is SEHNR, CDR2 FQNEAQ (reference sequence). CDR3 nucleotides: TGTGCCAGCAGCCCGCGGGACAGCAGATACAATGAGCAGTTCTTC. Translation: CASSPRDSRYNEQFF.

This clonotype has just a few counts. This chain joins TRBV11-2 and TRBJ2-3; maybe TRBD1 (6 bases). V was cut by 3 bases and J by 3 bases, with 16 bases left in between. The CDR3 has 16 residues. Germline V lookup: CDR1 SGHAT, CDR2 FQNNGV. The CDR3 sequence is CASSLWHRDATDTQYF. The CDR3 DNA follows: TGTGCCAGCAGCTTGTGGCACAGGGATGCAACAGATACGCAGTATTTT.

The rearrangement uses TRBV20-1 and TRBJ1-2; the D gene is possibly TRBD1 (6 bases). This CDR3 has 14 amino acids. V was clipped by 0 bases and J by 3 bases, with 11 bases between them. CDR1 is DFQATT, CDR2 SNEGSKA, per germline (reference sequence). DNA for the CDR3: TGCAGTGCTAGAGATTGGACAGAGGACTATGGCTACACCTTC. This gives the protein CSARDWTEDYGYTF.

The chain combines TRBV4-1 with TRBJ1-5; 7 bases line up with TRBD1. The ends lost 1 base at V and 3 bases at J; junction bases unmatched: 6. The CDR3 has 16 amino acids. CDR1 MGHRA and CDR2 YSYEKL come from the germline V gene. The CDR3 loop is CASSQAAGTDNQPQHF. CDR3 nucleotides: TGCGCCAGCAGCCAAGCTGCGGGGACAGACAATCAGCCCCAGCATTTT.

The rearrangement uses TRBV7-9 and TRBJ2-5; D is uncertain. The V end was cut by 4 bases, the J end by 5 bases, with 11 bases between. CDR1 and CDR2 from the germline V gene are SEHNR and FQNEAQ (reference sequence). CDR3 length: 13 residues. The CDR3 DNA is TGTGCCAGCAGCTACCCTCGGGCGGAGACCCAGTACTTC. It encodes CASSYPRAETQYF.

The CDR3 DNA reads as TGTGCCAGCAGCCCCCGGGGGGCAGACTATGGCTACACCTTC. It specifies CASSPRGADYGYTF. The genes are TRBV7-6 and TRBJ1-2, with D perhaps TRBD1 (6 bases). V dropped 5 bases and J dropped 3 bases, with 13 bases sitting between them. Per the germline V gene, CDR1 is SGHVS and CDR2 is FNYEAQ. This CDR3 is 14 amino acids long.

In its sample, this clonotype was seen a few times. The chain has TRBV4-2 and TRBJ2-2; 8 nucleotides agree with TRBD2. Germline V lookup: CDR1 LGHNA, CDR2 YNFKEQ. The length of the CDR3 is 17 residues. V gave up 0 bases and J gave up 5 bases; unmatched junction bases: 8. The CDR3 spells CASSQDWSGGITGELFF. For the CDR3, the DNA is TGTGCCAGCAGCCAAGATTGGAGCGGGGGAATAACCGGGGAGCTGTTTTTT.

The V call is TRBV7-8, the J call TRBJ1-5; perhaps TRBD1 as D (5 bases). CDR1 and CDR2 from the germline V gene are SGHVS and FQNEAQ. The length of the CDR3 is 16 residues. With 1 base removed from V and 6 bases from J, the gap between germline ends came to 16 bases. In DNA, the CDR3 is TGTGCCAGCAGCTTAGTCGGGGCCAAAAGGGGTCAGCCCCAGCATTTT. Encoded protein: CASSLVGAKRGQPQHF. The complete variable domain, with remaining parts taken from reference TRBV7-8 and TRBJ1-5, reads GAGVSQSPRYKVAKRGQDVALRCDPISGHVSLFWYQQALGQGPEFLTYFQNEAQLDKSGLPSDRFFAERPEGSVSTLKIQRTQQEDSAVYLCASSLVGAKRGQPQHFGDGTRLSIL.

The chain is built from TRBV27 and TRBJ2-1, with D perhaps TRBD1 (6 bases). Trimming took 3 bases from V and 4 from J, leaving 13 bases between them. CDR1 is MNHEY, CDR2 SMNVEV, per germline (reference sequence). The CDR3 consists of 15 residues. In DNA, the CDR3 is TGTGCCAGCAGTTTTACCGGGACATTGTACAATGAGCAGTTCTTC. Encoded protein: CASSFTGTLYNEQFF.

Turning to this clonotype: The junction departs from germline at one end; a sequencing error may be responsible. The CDR3 coding sequence is TGCAGCGTTGAAGAGACCGACAGGGTTTCCTTT. Its translation is CSVEETDRVSF. The chain has TRBV29-1 and TRBJ1-1, with TRBD1 identical over 7 bases. The germline V gene has CDR1 SQVTM and CDR2 ANQGSEA. The CDR3 contains 11 residues.

This chain links TRBV6-6 with TRBJ2-7, with 7 bases identical to TRBD1. The CDR3 is 14 residues long. V was clipped by 6 bases and J by 7 bases; unmatched bases: 12. Germline lookup yields CDR1 MNHNY and CDR2 SVGAGI (reference sequence). As DNA, the CDR3 is TGTGCCAGCAGCCGGGACAGACTGTGGAGGGAGCAGTACGTC. Translation gives CASSRDRLWREQYV.

This clonotype was observed a handful of times. This chain joins TRBV10-3 and TRBJ2-1, with D unresolved. This CDR3 has 14 amino acids. CDR1 and CDR2 (germline): ENHRY, SYGVKD. CDR3 sequence reads: CGTSPSSYYNEQFF. Here the CDR3 DNA reads TGTGGAACATCCCCGTCTAGTTATTACAATGAGCAGTTCTTC.

This sequence joins TRBV7-9 and TRBJ2-1, with 8 nucleotides matching TRBD2. The germline V gene has CDR1 SEHNR and CDR2 FQNEAQ (reference sequence). V was clipped by 8 bases and J by 8 bases; unmatched bases: 8. The CDR3 covers 13 residues. CDR3 bases: TGTGCCAGCGAGGTAGCGGGGTGGCATGAGCAGTTCTTC. Translating gives CASEVAGWHEQFF.

This clonotype was seen ten or more times. This rearrangement joins TRBV12-5 to TRBJ2-2, with D perhaps matching TRBD1 (6 bases). The CDR3 spans 17 residues. Germline loops: CDR1 LGHNT, CDR2 FRNRAP. With 2 bases removed from V and 2 bases from J, the gap between germline ends came to 15 bases. The CDR3 DNA reads as TGTGCTAGTGGTTTGAGTCTAATGGACAGAAACACCGGGGAGCTGTTTTTT. Translating gives CASGLSLMDRNTGELFF. The whole variable domain, remainder taken from reference TRBV12-5 and TRBJ2-2, is DARVTQTPRHKVTEMGQEVTMRCQPILGHNTVFWYRQTMMQGLELLAYFRNRAPLDDSGMPKDRFSAEMPDATLATLKIQPSEPRDSAVYFCASGLSLMDRNTGELFFGEGSRLTVL.

This clonotype is a singleton in its sample. V usage is TRBV28 and J usage is TRBJ2-1; TRBD2 agrees at 7 bases. Trimming at V came to 4 bases and at J to 8 bases, leaving 11 bases not matched to a gene. This CDR3 is 15 amino acids long. Germline V gene data show CDR1 as MDHEN and CDR2 as SYDVKM. The CDR3 nucleotides are TGTGCCAGCAGTTATTTCGGCGGGGGTGGGGATGAGCAGTTCTTC. Encoded protein: CASSYFGGGGDEQFF.

This clonotype was counted only a few times. The genes are TRBV27 and TRBJ1-5, with a weak D call TRBD1 (6 bases). The CDR3 spans 15 residues. V was trimmed by 6 bases and J by 2 bases, leaving 14 bases between them. Germline loops: CDR1 MNHEY, CDR2 SMNVEV (reference sequence). CDR3 sequence: CASREQGVGNQPQHF. The CDR3 DNA is TGTGCCAGCAGAGAACAGGGCGTAGGCAATCAGCCCCAGCATTTT.

V usage is TRBV5-4 and J usage is TRBJ2-7, with D perhaps TRBD1 (6 bases). V dropped 4 bases and J dropped 4 bases, with 15 bases sitting between them. The CDR3 has 14 amino acids. From germline, CDR1 is SGHNT and CDR2 YYREEE (reference sequence). CDR3 protein: CASSVQGARYEQYF. The CDR3 DNA reads as TGTGCCAGCAGCGTACAGGGAGCTCGGTACGAGCAGTACTTC.

The chain recombines TRBV7-6 with TRBJ1-6, with D possibly matching TRBD1 (6 bases). Germline V lookup: CDR1 SGHVS, CDR2 FNYEAQ. With 7 bases removed from V and 9 bases from J, the gap between germline ends came to 16 bases. The CDR3 runs 14 residues. CDR3 bases: TGTGCCAGCAACCCCGGGGGCGCATTTTCACCCCTCCACTTT. This gives the protein CASNPGGAFSPLHF.